This T cell receptor beta chain was documented in a study of regulatory T cells in long-lasting Graves disease. Overall study results and limits: Whereas new patients shared about a thousand public clonotypes, persistent patients shared more, at some 2,700.

This clonotype has ten or more counts. The antigen is unknown. The time point denotes: newly diagnosed GD, antithyroid drugs for less than 3 months. TCR sequences were obtained from RNA taken from PBMCs. CDR3-region Arm-PCR and iRepertoire HTBI primers produced the TCR beta libraries. TCRdb passed the multiplex PCR reads through MiXCR, listing each CDR3 protein once. In the table there are around 500,000 distinct CDR3 sequences, approximately 12% of which are singletons. Unmatched junction bases numbered 8, after V lost 5 bases and J lost 10 bases. The CDR3 has 14 amino acids. Germline V gene data show CDR1 as SNHLY and CDR2 as FYNNEI. In addition, the sample was reused for a study of T cells in Graves' hyperthyroidism and ophthalmopathy. That publication notes: Together with thyroid ultrasound, orbital computed tomography, serum thyroxine and TRAb, clinical symptoms were used for diagnoses.

This sequence originates from a woman aged 25-40 years with Graves disease. This sequence joins TRBV2 and TRBJ1-6, with 7 bases aligning to TRBD1. The specimen comprised peripheral blood mononuclear cells (PBMCs), sampled at new diagnosis, from a patient treated with antithyroid drugs. CDR3 loop: CASSPTGVVSPLHF. DNA of the CDR3: TGTGCCAGCAGTCCTACAGGGGTGGTATCACCCCTCCACTTT.